What follows are 13 T cell receptor beta chains derived from one specimen sequenced in a study of blood T cell repertoires in COVID-19. The assay was immunoSEQ multiplex PCR, and TCRdb's table has in-frame clones only and misses some. Here the sample spans some 190,000 clones, 70% to 90% being singletons. The material sequenced was peripheral blood. Every receptor here comes from a woman in her 70s with active or convalescent COVID-19.

This chain uses TRBV7-2 with TRBJ2-7, with D possibly TRBD2 on 6 matching bases. CDR1 is SGHTA and CDR2 is FQGNSA in the germline V gene. The CDR3 runs 15 residues. Trimming stripped 0 bases from V and 2 bases from J, with 11 bases between. The CDR3 nucleotides are TGTGCCAGCAGCTTAGCGGGGGGATCCCCCTACGAGCAGTACTTC. Protein sequence: CASSLAGGSPYEQYF.

The V and J genes are TRBV10-1 and TRBJ2-3, with 8 bases that match TRBD1. From germline, CDR1 is WNHNN and CDR2 SYGVQD (reference sequence). This CDR3 spans 14 amino acids. With V trimmed by 6 bases and J by 2 bases, 4 bases remained unmatched. CDR3 nucleotide sequence: TGCGCCAGCAGAGGACAGGGTCCCACAGATACGCAGTATTTT. Its protein product is CASRGQGPTDTQYF.

The chain joins TRBV30 to TRBJ1-1, with D possibly matching TRBD1 (6 bases). V gave up 2 bases and J gave up 0 bases, with 13 bases separating them. Looked up from germline, CDR1 is GTSNPN and CDR2 is SVGIG (reference sequence). This CDR3 has 15 residues. The CDR3 DNA reads as TGTGCCTGGAGTCGGGGGGCGGAGATGAACACTGAAGCTTTCTTT. Translating gives CAWSRGAEMNTEAFF.

CDR3 sequence (DNA): TGCAGCGTTGAAGCCCGAGGAGTAAAAGGCCATGGCTACACCTTC. Translated: CSVEARGVKGHGYTF. The chain uses TRBV29-1 and TRBJ1-2; no clear D. V was shortened by 1 base and J by 6 bases, with 18 bases between the two germline ends. This CDR3 has 15 residues. In germline, CDR1 is SQVTM, CDR2 ANQGSEA.

The chain has TRBV3-1 (or the pseudogene TRBV3-2) and TRBJ2-7; 7 bases map to TRBD2. V lost 1 base to trimming and J lost 3 bases; unmatched junction nucleotides: 0. CDR1 LGHDT and CDR2 YNNKEL come from the germline V gene (reference sequence). This CDR3 is built from 13 residues. The CDR3 loop is CASSQGGGYEQYF. Written as DNA, the CDR3 is TGTGCCAGCAGCCAAGGGGGGGGCTACGAGCAGTACTTC.

The J gene is TRBJ1-2, the V gene TRBV19; possibly TRBD1 for D (5 bases). The CDR3 is 15 amino acids. The V end lost 1 base, the J end lost 0 bases, and 9 bases lay between the germline ends. The germline CDR1 and CDR2 sequences are LNHDA and SQIVND (reference sequence). The CDR3 protein is CASSIAQGANYGYTF. CDR3 sequence (DNA): TGTGCCAGTAGTATAGCGCAGGGTGCTAACTATGGCTACACCTTC.

The genes are TRBV27 and TRBJ2-1; 11 positions match TRBD2. Losses at the gene ends were 5 bases for V and 4 bases for J; bases not matched to a gene: 4. The CDR3 covers 15 residues. Germline CDR1 reads MNHEY; CDR2 reads SMNVEV (reference sequence). CDR3 in DNA: TGTGCCAGCAGTCCCGGGACTAGCGGATACAATGAGCAGTTCTTC. Amino acid sequence: CASSPGTSGYNEQFF.

V is TRBV15 and J is TRBJ2-5; D gene ambiguous. V lost 0 bases, J lost 4 bases, and 9 bases lay in between. Per the germline V gene, CDR1 is LNHNV and CDR2 is YYDKDF (reference sequence). The CDR3 has 14 residues. The CDR3 loop is CATSRDLRGETQYF. The CDR3 DNA sequence: TGTGCCACCAGCAGAGATTTGAGAGGAGAGACCCAGTACTTC.

In this sample, this clone turned up once. V usage is TRBV6-5 and J usage is TRBJ2-5; D may be TRBD1 (5 bases). CDR1 and CDR2 from the germline V gene are MNHEY and SVGAGI. The V end was cut by 6 bases, the J end by 5 bases, with 13 bases between. The CDR3 runs 13 residues. The CDR3 nucleotides are TGTGCCAGCAGCGTCCCAGGGCTGGAGACCCAGTACTTC. This sequence encodes CASSVPGLETQYF.

The rearrangement joins TRBV6-2 or TRBV6-3 to TRBJ2-1, with 10 nucleotides matching TRBD2. Per the germline V gene, CDR1 is MNHEY and CDR2 is SVGEGT. CDR3 length: 13 residues. V was pared by 5 bases and J by 15 bases, with 10 bases of the junction left unmatched. The CDR3 protein is CASSPLAGVPGFF. CDR3 nucleotides: TGTGCCAGCAGTCCGCTAGCGGGAGTGCCAGGGTTCTTC.

The genes are TRBV9 and TRBJ2-2, with 9 bases fitting TRBD1. CDR1 SGDLS and CDR2 YYNGEE come from the germline V gene. The CDR3 covers 16 residues. V was clipped by 3 bases and J by 7 bases; unmatched bases: 10. The CDR3 region has the DNA TGTGCCAGCAGCGCGCCACGGACAGGGGCTGTCGGGGAGCTGTTTTTT. It is translated as CASSAPRTGAVGELFF.

This sequence joins TRBV10-2 and TRBJ2-5, with 10 positions matching TRBD1. CDR1 WSHSY and CDR2 SAAADI come from the germline V gene. The CDR3 is made up of 16 amino acids. V shed 2 bases, J shed 5 bases, and the junction held 8 bases outside the gene matches. The CDR3 loop reads CASSEGTGDIDETQYF. The CDR3 nucleotides are TGCGCCAGCAGTGAGGGGACAGGGGATATTGATGAGACCCAGTACTTC.

This clone was observed a single time. The V and J genes are TRBV6-5 and TRBJ2-7; perhaps TRBD2 as D (7 bases). Between the trimmed V and J ends, which lost 6 bases and 9 bases, there was a span of 18 bases. This CDR3 region has 13 residues. Germline loops: CDR1 MNHEY, CDR2 SVGAGI. The CDR3 is CASRRGGNVLQYF. DNA for the CDR3: TGTGCCAGCAGGAGGGGGGGGAATGTGTTGCAGTACTTC.